The clone carrying this T cell receptor beta chain has more than one count but fewer than ten. Its antigen is undetermined. V lost 5 bases and J 0 bases, leaving 8 bases between the germline ends. The CDR3 covers 14 residues. Germline V gives CDR1 SGHRS, CDR2 YFSETQ. The assay was immunoSEQ multiplex PCR, and TCRdb's table has in-frame clones only and misses some. The table shows about 50,000 clones, with about 80% occurring only once. This record comes from a study of vaccination effects on CD4 cells after COVID-19. On day 10 of culture, CD4+ T cells were separated out. The V gene is TRBV5-1, the J gene TRBJ1-4; unclear D gene. This specimen was CD4+ T cells from PBMCs cultured without peptide, taken before COVID-19 vaccination. The clonotype comes from a human donor who received a COVID-19 vaccine. The CDR3 DNA reads as TGCGCCAGCAGGGGCAGTTCAACTAATGAAAAACTGTTTTTT. The encoded protein is CASRGSSTNEKLFF.